The sequence of this TCR beta chain was determined in a study of blood T cell repertoires in COVID-19. Study information: The origin of the acute and convalescent COVID-19 samples was the United States, Italy and Spain. PBMCs, B-cell-depleted T cells, or T cells provided the cDNA or gDNA that made up the material.

Per the original data handling: Counts of nucleated cells, estimated from reference gene primer amplification, were obtained. TCRdb's table, derived via immunoSEQ multiplex PCR, lists solely in-frame clones and lacks some. V, J and clone size are those of that table, while D and trimming were read from the DNA. This sample has over 40,000 clones, with roughly 90% found just once. This clonotype was sampled from a human donor in a cohort sampled during active COVID-19. Sequencing was performed on peripheral blood.

The CDR3 loop is CASSEGQGRADTQYF. Written as DNA, the CDR3 is TGTGCCAGCAGCGAGGGACAGGGGAGAGCAGATACGCAGTATTTT. V is TRBV9 and J is TRBJ2-3, with 10 bases fitting TRBD1. V was clipped by 3 bases and J by 4 bases; unmatched bases: 5. The germline V gene encodes CDR1 SGDLS and CDR2 YYNGEE. This CDR3 contains 15 residues.